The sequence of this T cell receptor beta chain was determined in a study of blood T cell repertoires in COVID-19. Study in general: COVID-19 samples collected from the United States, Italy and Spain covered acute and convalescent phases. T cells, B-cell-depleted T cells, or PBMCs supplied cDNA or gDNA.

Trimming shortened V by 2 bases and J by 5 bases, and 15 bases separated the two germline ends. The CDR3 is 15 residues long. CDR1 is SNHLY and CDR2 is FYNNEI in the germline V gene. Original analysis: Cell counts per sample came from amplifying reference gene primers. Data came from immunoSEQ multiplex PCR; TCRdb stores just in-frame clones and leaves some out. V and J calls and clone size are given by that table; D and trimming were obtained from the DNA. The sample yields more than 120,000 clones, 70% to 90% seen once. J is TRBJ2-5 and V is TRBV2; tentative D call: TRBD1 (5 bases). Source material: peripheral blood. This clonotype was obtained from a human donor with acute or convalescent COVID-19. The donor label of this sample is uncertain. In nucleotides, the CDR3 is TGTGCCAGCAGTGAATGGGCAGGGAAGGGGGAGACCCAGTACTTC. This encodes CASSEWAGKGETQYF.